The source of this T cell receptor beta chain is a study of blood T cell repertoires in COVID-19. Generated by immunoSEQ multiplex PCR, the TCRdb table keeps only in-frame clones and is missing some. Among roughly 150,000 clones listed, over 80% were seen once. This CDR3 region has 14 residues. Trimming left V 3 bases short and J 7 bases short, with 13 bases between. CDR1 is SGHTA and CDR2 is FQGNSA in the germline V gene. Sequencing was carried out using PBMCs or T cells enriched from blood (not recorded which). The TCR originated in a man aged 65 to 85 who had been exposed to COVID-19. The chain recombines TRBV7-2 with TRBJ1-5, with D hard to call. CDR3 sequence reads: CASSFSSTGQPQHF. CDR3 DNA: TGTGCCAGCAGCTTTAGCAGTACCGGGCAGCCCCAGCATTTT.